Presented here are 30 T cell receptor beta chains from one specimen sequenced in a study of beta chain features in type 1 diabetes. Notes on the study in general: When Type 1 diabetes patients were examined, their TCRB CDR3s proved moderately but significantly shorter in all four CD4+ subsets.

These receptors have no known antigen. Of the isolated RNA, all was reverse transcribed, and so the sequenced material was expressed TCRB transcripts. Some clones are missing from TCRdb's copy, which holds only in-frame ones; the method was immunoSEQ multiplex PCR. The sample consists of under 200,000 clones, 6.5% to 10% of them appearing once. The specimen was central memory CD4+ T cells from blood. These receptors were obtained from a woman under 30 with type 1 diabetes.

This clone has at least ten counts. Distinct nucleotide sequences in the sample also encode this CDR3. The chain employs TRBV28 and TRBJ1-2; the match to TRBD1 covers 8 bases. J was trimmed by 3 bases and V by 3 bases; bases with no gene match: 6. From germline, CDR1 is MDHEN and CDR2 SYDVKM. The CDR3 is 15 amino acids. The CDR3 spells CASSFGTGRDYGYTF. The CDR3 DNA is TGTGCCAGCAGTTTCGGGACAGGACGGGACTATGGCTACACCTTC.

The table lists this clone with a few counts. This sequence joins TRBV5-1 and TRBJ1-4, with TRBD1 matching 10 bases. CDR3 length: 15 residues. Germline CDR1 is SGHRS and CDR2 is YFSETQ. Trimming removed 0 bases from V and 5 bases from J; junction bases left unmatched: 1. The CDR3 reads CASSLEGQGNEKLFF. The DNA of the CDR3 is TGCGCCAGCAGCTTGGAGGGACAGGGGAATGAAAAACTGTTTTTT.

The table lists this clone with a count of one. The chain uses TRBV9 and TRBJ1-1; possible D gene TRBD1, 6 bases. The CDR3 totals 18 residues. Germline V gene lookup returns CDR1 SGDLS and CDR2 YYNGEE. The V gene lost 2 bases and the J gene lost 1 base, with 21 bases spanning the gap. The CDR3 DNA reads TGTGCCAGCAGCGTGGACCCGGACAAAGGGGGAAGGAACACTGAAGCTTTCTTT. As protein: CASSVDPDKGGRNTEAFF.

This chain joins TRBV6-1 and TRBJ1-1; a weak D match, TRBD1 (6 bases). This CDR3 spans 14 amino acids. V lost 1 base to trimming and J lost 6 bases, with 12 bases between them. Germline V gene data show CDR1 as MNHNS and CDR2 as SASEGT. CDR3 in amino acids: CASSEGGRGPEAFF. The CDR3 DNA sequence: TGTGCCAGCAGTGAAGGGGGCAGGGGACCTGAAGCTTTCTTT.

This clone was picked up a small number of times. The chain links TRBV19 to TRBJ2-1; D gene uncertain. Germline lookup yields CDR1 LNHDA and CDR2 SQIVND (reference sequence). This CDR3 has 13 residues. Trimming cost V 1 base and J 2 bases, with 3 bases left between them. The CDR3, as DNA: TGTGCCAGTAGTATAGGGCCCTACAATGAGCAGTTCTTC. Translated, it gives CASSIGPYNEQFF.

This rearrangement joins TRBV5-1 to TRBJ1-2, with 7 nucleotides matching TRBD1. Germline V CDR1 and CDR2: SGHRS, YFSETQ. With V trimmed by 4 bases and J by 4 bases, 7 bases remained unmatched. The CDR3 length is 14 residues. The CDR3 nucleotides read TGCGCCAGCAGCGAGGGGACAGCTCTCTATGGCTACACCTTC. Amino acid sequence: CASSEGTALYGYTF. Full variable domain (remainder filled in from reference TRBV5-1 and TRBJ1-2): KAGVTQTPRYLIKTRGQQVTLSCSPISGHRSVSWYQQTPGQGLQFLFEYFSETQRNKGNFPGRFSGRQFSNSRSEMNVSTLELGDSALYLCASSEGTALYGYTFGSGTRLTVV.

The chain couples TRBV6-5 to TRBJ2-2, with TRBD1 identical over 11 bases. Trimming cost V 2 bases and J 4 bases; bases outside gene matches: 0. The CDR3 spans 15 residues. The germline V gene has CDR1 MNHEY and CDR2 SVGAGI. The CDR3 region is CASSYGTGGTGELFF. CDR3 nucleotides: TGTGCCAGCAGTTACGGGACAGGGGGCACCGGGGAGCTGTTTTTT.

CDR3 coding DNA: TGTGCTAGTGGTTCGTCGGGAGGGCCGGTGGATACGCAGTATTTT. This translates into CASGSSGGPVDTQYF. This chain connects TRBV12-5 to TRBJ2-3, with TRBD2 matching 8 bases. The germline V gene has CDR1 LGHNT and CDR2 FRNRAP. The V gene end was trimmed by 4 bases and the J gene end by 6 bases; junction bases not matched to a gene: 9. The CDR3 is made up of 15 amino acids.

This clone has at least ten counts. V gene TRBV7-2 combines with J gene TRBJ1-2, with D unresolved. V lost 5 bases to trimming and J lost 4 bases, with 8 bases between them. Germline V CDR1 and CDR2: SGHTA, FQGNSA. The CDR3 extends over 12 amino acids. The CDR3 DNA follows: TGTGCCAGCAGCCCCTCCCCCTATGGCTACACCTTC. Protein: CASSPSPYGYTF.

This clone has only a few counts. This chain links TRBV18 with TRBJ2-1, with D maybe TRBD2 (7 bases). The V end lost 3 bases, the J end lost 6 bases, and 15 bases lay between the germline ends. The germline V gene has CDR1 KGHSH and CDR2 LQKENI. The CDR3 has 15 residues. The CDR3 protein is CASSPGGARGNEQFF. CDR3 DNA: TGTGCCAGCTCACCGGGGGGGGCTCGAGGCAATGAGCAGTTCTTC.

The chain uses TRBV7-8 and TRBJ2-1; a weak D match, TRBD1 (6 bases). Germline loops: CDR1 SGHVS, CDR2 FQNEAQ. With 5 bases removed from V and 9 bases from J, the gap between germline ends came to 20 bases. This CDR3 is built from 15 residues. The CDR3 nucleotides read TGTGCCAGCAGCGCGCCGGGACAACCAAGGGCTGAGCAGTTCTTC. It specifies CASSAPGQPRAEQFF.

This clone was detected a few times. The CDR3 DNA is TGCAGCGTTGTGAGCGGGATTGACGAGCAGTACTTC. As protein: CSVVSGIDEQYF. This chain uses TRBV29-1 with TRBJ2-7, with 7 bases aligning to TRBD2. V was clipped by 4 bases and J by 5 bases; unmatched bases: 5. The CDR3 has 12 residues. Germline lookup yields CDR1 SQVTM and CDR2 ANQGSEA.

This rearrangement joins TRBV2 to TRBJ1-5; perhaps TRBD1 as D (6 bases). V was shortened by 5 bases and J by 3 bases, with 17 bases between the two germline ends. Looked up from germline, CDR1 is SNHLY and CDR2 is FYNNEI. The CDR3 contains 16 residues. This CDR3 reads CASSSSQGIINQPQHF. The CDR3 region has the DNA TGTGCCAGCAGTTCGAGTCAGGGGATTATCAATCAGCCCCAGCATTTT.

This clone showed up just a few times. This chain joins TRBV5-1 and TRBJ2-3, with D unresolved. Looked up from germline, CDR1 is SGHRS and CDR2 is YFSETQ. V was cut by 3 bases and J by 0 bases, with 11 bases left in between. The CDR3 is 15 residues long. The CDR3 spells CASSWMTFSTDTQYF. The CDR3 DNA is TGCGCCAGCAGCTGGATGACATTTAGCACAGATACGCAGTATTTT. Based on the CDR3 plus reference TRBV5-1 and TRBJ2-3, the full variable domain is KAGVTQTPRYLIKTRGQQVTLSCSPISGHRSVSWYQQTPGQGLQFLFEYFSETQRNKGNFPGRFSGRQFSNSRSEMNVSTLELGDSALYLCASSWMTFSTDTQYFGPGTRLTVL.

This clone was picked up a small number of times. V and J are TRBV5-1 and TRBJ2-7, with TRBD1 identical over 7 bases. V was pared by 5 bases and J by 0 bases, with 8 bases of the junction left unmatched. Germline loops: CDR1 SGHRS, CDR2 YFSETQ. The CDR3 is made up of 15 amino acids. This CDR3 reads CASRTGQTSSYEQYF. The CDR3 DNA reads TGCGCCAGCAGGACGGGACAGACGAGCTCCTACGAGCAGTACTTC.

This CDR3 is CASSRQPDSYEQYF. The CDR3 DNA follows: TGTGCCAGTAGTCGGCAGCCAGACTCCTACGAGCAGTACTTC. The chain recombines TRBV19 with TRBJ2-5; D call uncertain. The better agreement between TRBJ2-7 and the DNA end casts doubt on the J call. This CDR3 has 14 amino acids. Germline V gene data show CDR1 as LNHDA and CDR2 as SQIVND (reference sequence).

The chain combines TRBV4-1 with TRBJ1-2; 11 bases map to TRBD1. Germline assignment: CDR1 MGHRA and CDR2 YSYEKL. The trim removed 4 bases at V and 8 bases at J, leaving 6 bases unmatched. This CDR3 has 14 amino acids. The CDR3 DNA is TGCGCCAGCAGCCGAGGACAGGGGGCCGGAGGCTACACCTTC. It is translated as CASSRGQGAGGYTF.

The chain uses TRBV5-1 and TRBJ2-3, with a weak D call TRBD2 (5 bases). Germline CDR1 SGHRS, CDR2 YFSETQ. CDR3 size: 15 residues. Trimming took 4 bases from V and 2 from J, leaving 14 bases between them. CDR3 sequence (DNA): TGCGCCAGCAGCATAACAGCGGAATTCACAGATACGCAGTATTTT. Translating gives CASSITAEFTDTQYF.

V usage is TRBV9 and J usage is TRBJ2-1, with TRBD1 as a possible D gene (5 bases). This CDR3 is built from 13 residues. V lost 3 bases, J lost 8 bases, and 12 bases lay in between. The germline gives CDR1 SGDLS, CDR2 YYNGEE. CDR3 sequence: CASSGGVGYEQFF. As DNA, the CDR3 is TGTGCCAGCAGCGGGGGCGTCGGTTATGAGCAGTTCTTC.

The chain couples TRBV5-1 to TRBJ1-5; possibly TRBD1 for D (5 bases). The CDR3 has 15 residues. Per the germline V gene, CDR1 is SGHRS and CDR2 is YFSETQ. The V end was cut by 4 bases, the J end by 0 bases, with 11 bases between. CDR3 coding DNA: TGCGCCAGCAGCCACAACGGGGGTAGCAATCAGCCCCAGCATTTT. It translates to CASSHNGGSNQPQHF.

This clone turned up a few times. The chain has TRBV11-2 and TRBJ2-5; 7 bases fit TRBD2. V shed 5 bases and J 5 bases; nucleotides not matched to a gene: 5. CDR3 size: 13 residues. Germline assignment: CDR1 SGHAT and CDR2 FQNNGV. The CDR3 loop reads CASSPGEGETQYF. In nucleotides, the CDR3 is TGTGCCAGCAGCCCGGGGGAGGGGGAGACCCAGTACTTC.

This clone was detected many times. The J gene is TRBJ2-7, the V gene TRBV7-9; a possible D gene is TRBD2 (5 bases). This CDR3 spans 12 amino acids. Germline V gene lookup returns CDR1 SEHNR and CDR2 FQNEAQ (reference sequence). V was shortened by 5 bases and J by 6 bases, with 11 bases between the two germline ends. The CDR3 nucleotides are TGTGCCAGCAGCCGAGACTACCGCGAGCAGTACTTC. Translated, it gives CASSRDYREQYF.

The chain joins TRBV4-1 to TRBJ2-1; D remains unclear. V was shortened by 1 base and J by 3 bases, with 10 bases between the two germline ends. The CDR3 consists of 15 residues. CDR1 is MGHRA, CDR2 YSYEKL, per germline. The CDR3 DNA reads TGCGCCAGCAGCCAAGGCCGCGGATACTACAATGAGCAGTTCTTC. Translated, it gives CASSQGRGYYNEQFF.

This clone was observed a handful of times. V and J are TRBV5-6 and TRBJ2-7; D is possibly TRBD1 (6 bases). V lost 4 bases to trimming and J lost 2 bases, with 10 bases between them. This CDR3 spans 13 amino acids. CDR1 is SGHDT, CDR2 YYEEEE, per germline. The CDR3 coding sequence is TGTGCCAGCAGCCCTACAGGGCCCTACGAGCAGTACTTC. It yields the protein CASSPTGPYEQYF.

The chain combines TRBV6-6 with TRBJ2-1, with 11 bases matching TRBD2. There are 15 residues in the CDR3. Germline V gene data show CDR1 as MNHNY and CDR2 as SVGAGI (reference sequence). The junction had 6 bases not matched to a gene; V was cut back by 6 bases and J by 5 bases. CDR3 sequence (DNA): TGTGCCAGCAGACGTACTAGCGGGGGCGACAATGAGCAGTTCTTC. It codes for CASRRTSGGDNEQFF.

The J gene is TRBJ2-3, the V gene TRBV11-2; 7 nucleotides agree with TRBD2. CDR3 length equals 14 residues. Germline V gene sequence: CDR1 SGHAT, CDR2 FQNNGV. Trimming removed 5 bases from V and 2 bases from J; junction bases left unmatched: 4. The DNA for the CDR3 is TGTGCCAGCAGCCGGGGGGAAAACACAGATACGCAGTATTTT. Translation gives CASSRGENTDTQYF.

The chain recombines TRBV28 with TRBJ1-2; 9 bases fit TRBD1. V lost 5 bases and J lost 2; bases outside the gene matches: 3. The germline gives CDR1 MDHEN, CDR2 SYDVKM. CDR3 length: 14 residues. The CDR3 sequence is CASSLGTGNYGYTF. The CDR3 nucleotides read TGTGCCAGCAGTCTCGGGACAGGGAACTATGGCTACACCTTC.

The chain recombines TRBV15 with TRBJ2-7; D gene uncertain. The CDR3 totals 15 residues. Trimming took 3 bases from V and 1 from J, leaving 13 bases between them. The germline CDR1 and CDR2 sequences are LNHNV and YYDKDF (reference sequence). The CDR3: CATSRGSPGSYEQYF. CDR3 nucleotide sequence: TGTGCCACCAGCAGGGGCTCGCCTGGTTCCTACGAGCAGTACTTC.

The V gene is TRBV14, the J gene TRBJ2-7, with D perhaps matching TRBD1 (5 bases). V lost 3 bases to trimming and J lost 2 bases, with 11 bases between them. CDR3 length: 14 amino acids. Germline values: CDR1 SGHDN, CDR2 FVKESK. CDR3 loop: CASSHVGHPYEQYF. CDR3 DNA sequence: TGTGCCAGCAGCCATGTTGGACACCCCTACGAGCAGTACTTC.

In regard to this clone: The same CDR3 also results from other DNA sequences found in this sample. The genes are TRBV7-2 and TRBJ2-2; TRBD2 matches 7 bases. The CDR3 extends over 14 amino acids. CDR1 is SGHTA, CDR2 FQGNSA, per germline. The trim removed 1 base at V and 9 bases at J, leaving 5 bases unmatched. The CDR3 DNA is TGTGCCAGCAGCTTAGGGGGGGGGTCGAGGGAGCTGTTTTTT. Residues: CASSLGGGSRELFF.